This section outlines one T cell receptor beta chain sequence together with its context. No antigen is known for it. No quality values exist for individual bases; no much larger clone is one base distant. The data were taken from a study of shared clonotypes between healthy human individuals (dated by TCRdb to about 2020). Broadly, across the study: The cohort comprised two women and a few men aged 18 to 49 years. To increase sequencing depth and limit assay-specific biases, TCR repertoire library preparation and sequencing were carried out by different laboratories using diverse techniques. To estimate repertoire size and how much clonotypes are shared between individuals, the study performed deep sequencing of blood TCR repertoires from roughly five healthy adults. Each donor's leukapheresis produced roughly between about 0.8 and 10 billion PBMCs. Per donor, three plates each were used for CD4 naive and CD4 memory, two for CD8 naive, and one for CD8 memory. What the work shows at the level of the full study, not this receptor alone: Even with the large sequencing depth, rarefaction of the sorted-subset datasets indicated that sequencing was incomplete. Estimated clonotype richness was generally larger for naive than for memory subsets. The genetic and exposure-history diversity represented was limited by the small number of donors. Higher generation probabilities were observed for clonotypes shared by all four sorted-subset donors than for non-shared clonotypes. When a handful of donors were compared, the shared fraction of clonotypes was 5% to 6.5% for naive CD4, approximately 3.3% for naive CD8, 2% to 2.5% for memory CD4, and 0.35% to 0.5% for memory CD8. Sampling was limited to blood, and TCR repertoires in tissue likely differ from TCR repertoires in blood. Pairwise subsampling indicated that sequencing depth was expected to affect the degree of clonotype sharing among donors.

Donors were healthy HIV-negative adults with no recently reported acute infections or vaccinations. Every donor was a Caucasian adult living in Nashville, Tennessee, USA. CD4+ T cells were enriched by magnetic negative selection; naive cells were then positively selected on CD45RA, and the negative fraction formed the memory subset. Blood was obtained by leukapheresis, after which PBMCs were separated by Ficoll-Histopaque density gradient centrifugation and cryopreserved in liquid nitrogen vapor phase. Purity and quantity of every magnetically sorted T cell population were checked by analytical flow cytometry. Each sorted fraction had its genomic DNA isolated and then quantified by UV absorbance on a Nanodrop 2000c. TCR CDR3 regions were amplified from genomic DNA by multiplex PCR using the deep immunoSEQ assay. Extracted genomic DNA from each cell subset was spread evenly across all wells of several immunoSEQ 96-well plates, with each plate serving as a replicate. For sorted subsets, each replicate PCR was loaded with 200 ng genomic DNA, equivalent to approximately 33,000 T cell genomes. Purified libraries were quantified with a Qubit 3.0 fluorometer, sized on a Bioanalyzer 2100, and re-quantified with the KAPA Library Quantification kit. Every immunoSEQ 96-well plate was sequenced on a dedicated single-read 150-cycle Illumina NextSeq 550 flow cell. The paper's data handling went like this. The immunoSEQ output contained only junctional sequences without quality scores, so filtering could not match that applied to full-length reads. To assign V/J genes and CDR3, sequences were annotated against IMGT germline references using PyIR, a Python wrapper for IgBLAST v1.9. Any read was removed if the V/J assignment was weak (E-value above 1e-6), the CDR3 was missing, or the read contained stop codons, out-of-frame junctions, or ambiguous translated residues. V3J clonotypes were defined as sequences sharing the same inferred V gene, J gene, and CDR3 amino acid sequence. Percentage overlap between repertoires was calculated by dividing the number of shared unique clonotypes by the size of the smaller repertoire. Richness of each repertoire was evaluated using RTK rarefaction, the Chao1 estimator, and Recon v2.1 estimates of unobserved clonotypes. Generation probabilities were computed with OLGA for all TCRbeta clonotypes obtained by the gDNA method from several donors. Held by TCRdb, this immuneACCESS table contains in-frame sequences only and omits some clones. Under half of the omission traces to an unresolved V gene where checked; the cause of the rest is unknown. The D gene and trimming were derived from the DNA, and the V and J assignments and clone size from that table. Counted in this sample were 2 million to 2.5 million clones; 85% to 95% of them appeared once. The leading ten clones occupy 0.37% of the sample.

The CDR3 runs 14 residues from the cysteine to the phenylalanine. Only the CDR3 part of the read is kept: 42 bases, read in frame from the first base. Reading the germline V gene gives CDR1 SNHLY and CDR2 FYNNEI. Trimming removed 8 bases from V and 6 bases from J, leaving 14 bases between the germline ends. Recombination linked TRBV2 to TRBJ1-6, with a weak D call of TRBD1 (6 bases match). The sample consisted of naive CD4+ T cells from PBMCs. What the cell subset or site label conveys for this sample: CD45RA+ positively selected. This TCR was sampled from a man aged 18 to 29 in good health. Some clones in this sample may be carry-over from other donors' samples. The CDR3 protein is CASQLRGLNSPLHF. The DNA sequence follows: TGTGCCAGCCAACTCAGGGGCCTTAATTCACCCCTCCACTTT.